The source of this T cell receptor beta chain is a study of T cells in women clearing cervical HPV infection. In the study overall: For cases, blood was sampled a median approximately 150 days after lesion detection, interquartile range about 90 to 230 days.

immunoSEQ multiplex PCR used an average of roughly 1,300 ng genomic DNA. TCRdb keeps only in-frame clones here, not all; method: immunoSEQ multiplex PCR. Across more than 30,000 clones, the top ten clones capture roughly 6.8% of the sample. Concerning this clone: No antigen is known for it. The CDR3 is cut off 3 residues early in the read; its end comes from the germline J gene.

Regarding the study as a whole: Combining TCR richness with V gene abundances gave roughly 0.84 AUC.

Germline assignment: CDR1 SGHTA and CDR2 FQGNSA. This CDR3 is built from 15 residues. This chain links TRBV7-2 with TRBJ2-3; no clear D gene. The TCR originated in a woman between 18 and 70 years old with a cervical HPV16 infection that either progressed to CIN3+ or cleared (not recorded which). The sample consisted of blood buffy coat. CDR3 protein: CASSLGSVTKETQYF. Partial CDR3 DNA: TGTGCCAGCAGCTTAGGATCCGTGACAAAAGAGACG.